The rows below give T cell receptor beta chains drawn from one sample of a study of T cells in Graves' hyperthyroidism and ophthalmopathy. MiXCR, applied by TCRdb to the multiplex PCR reads, yields one record per CDR3 protein. The sample includes about 620,000 distinct CDR3 sequences, 15% to 20% seen only once; the top ten take less than 4.5%. The sample comprised blood. The origin of the receptors is a woman in her 30s with Graves' hyperthyroidism. Both conserved end residues are part of each CDR3. Fields, in order: J gene, clone size, V gene, D gene, CDR3 length, CDR3 protein. D genes are given only for firm matches. Clone size is stated in some rows and not others, as once, few, many or a class when expanded.

J gene: TRBJ1-1
clone size: few
V gene: TRBV20-1
D gene: TRBD1
CDR3 length: 13
CDR3 protein: CSARDQGDTEAFF

J gene: TRBJ1-2
clone size: many
V gene: TRBV30
D gene: NA
CDR3 length: 13
CDR3 protein: CAWSRDRYYGYTF

J gene: TRBJ2-7
clone size: many
V gene: TRBV5-1
D gene: TRBD1
CDR3 length: 16
CDR3 protein: CASSRGGGQGLDEQYF

J gene: TRBJ2-3
clone size: many
V gene: TRBV12-3/TRBV12-4
D gene: TRBD2
CDR3 length: 15
CDR3 protein: CASSLGASGADTQYF

J gene: TRBJ2-1
clone size: NA
V gene: TRBV11-3
D gene: NA
CDR3 length: 12
CDR3 protein: CASSLVEGEQFF

J gene: TRBJ2-7
clone size: NA
V gene: TRBV28
D gene: NA
CDR3 length: 11
CDR3 protein: CASGTYREQYF

J gene: TRBJ1-1
clone size: many
V gene: TRBV12-3/TRBV12-4
D gene: NA
CDR3 length: 12
CDR3 protein: CASSLDYREAFF

J gene: TRBJ2-3
clone size: NA
V gene: TRBV7-2
D gene: NA
CDR3 length: 15
CDR3 protein: CASSLARDKHPTQYF

J gene: TRBJ2-5
clone size: many
V gene: TRBV9
D gene: NA
CDR3 length: 14
CDR3 protein: CASSPAGLQETQYF

J gene: TRBJ2-1
clone size: many
V gene: TRBV20-1
D gene: TRBD2
CDR3 length: 16
CDR3 protein: CSARISGRTTYNEQFF

J gene: TRBJ2-7
clone size: few
V gene: TRBV5-5
D gene: NA
CDR3 length: 15
CDR3 protein: CASSLAAQSSYEQYF

J gene: TRBJ1-6
clone size: many
V gene: TRBV3-1
D gene: NA
CDR3 length: 14
CDR3 protein: CASSPFFEDVPLHF

J gene: TRBJ2-7
clone size: NA
V gene: TRBV5-1
D gene: NA
CDR3 length: 13
CDR3 protein: CASGVTERNEQYF

J gene: TRBJ1-1
clone size: NA
V gene: TRBV28
D gene: NA
CDR3 length: 13
CDR3 protein: CASSLLKDSWAFF

J gene: TRBJ2-1
clone size: many
V gene: TRBV2
D gene: TRBD2
CDR3 length: 15
CDR3 protein: CASSSSTSGKNEQFF

J gene: TRBJ1-5
clone size: many
V gene: TRBV28
D gene: NA
CDR3 length: 15
CDR3 protein: CASSQTGRGNQPQHF

J gene: TRBJ1-1
clone size: many
V gene: TRBV30
D gene: NA
CDR3 length: 11
CDR3 protein: CAWRQNTEAFF

J gene: TRBJ2-2
clone size: many
V gene: TRBV6-1
D gene: NA
CDR3 length: 16
CDR3 protein: CASSPRGTANTGELFF

J gene: TRBJ1-6
clone size: few
V gene: TRBV5-1
D gene: NA
CDR3 length: 18
CDR3 protein: CASSWVDRLSSYNSPLHF

J gene: TRBJ2-2
clone size: many
V gene: TRBV28
D gene: TRBD2
CDR3 length: 18
CDR3 protein: CASNSPRAGGTNTGELFF

J gene: TRBJ1-5
clone size: many
V gene: TRBV30
D gene: NA
CDR3 length: 13
CDR3 protein: CAWTLGSNQPQHF

J gene: TRBJ1-5
clone size: many
V gene: TRBV2
D gene: TRBD1
CDR3 length: 14
CDR3 protein: CASSWTGSNQPQHF

J gene: TRBJ2-7
clone size: many
V gene: TRBV28
D gene: NA
CDR3 length: 11
CDR3 protein: CASSLVYEQYF

J gene: TRBJ2-1
clone size: few
V gene: TRBV20-1
D gene: TRBD2
CDR3 length: 14
CDR3 protein: CSARDTGGPDEQFF

J gene: TRBJ2-1
clone size: many
V gene: TRBV20-1
D gene: TRBD2
CDR3 length: 14
CDR3 protein: CSAPVAGEGNEQFF

J gene: TRBJ2-1
clone size: few
V gene: TRBV9
D gene: NA
CDR3 length: 15
CDR3 protein: CASTPGPETGNEQFF

J gene: TRBJ2-7
clone size: many
V gene: TRBV7-6
D gene: NA
CDR3 length: 14
CDR3 protein: CASSLGLQSYEQYF

J gene: TRBJ2-1
clone size: many
V gene: TRBV27
D gene: NA
CDR3 length: 15
CDR3 protein: CASSLSLSSYNEQFF

J gene: TRBJ1-3
clone size: NA
V gene: TRBV5-6
D gene: NA
CDR3 length: 12
CDR3 protein: CASSSGTSTIYF

J gene: TRBJ1-5
clone size: few
V gene: TRBV19
D gene: NA
CDR3 length: 13
CDR3 protein: CASSPWGNQPQHF

J gene: TRBJ1-5
clone size: many
V gene: TRBV20-1
D gene: NA
CDR3 length: 15
CDR3 protein: CSVMGGKNSNQPQHF

J gene: TRBJ1-1
clone size: many
V gene: TRBV5-1
D gene: TRBD1
CDR3 length: 16
CDR3 protein: CASSLGTGDSRTEAFF